These 6 T cell receptor beta chains came from one sample sequenced in a study of response to subunit inactivated influenza vaccine. From the RT-PCR reads, TCRdb called clonotypes with MiXCR, one entry per CDR3 protein. Among about 520,000 distinct CDR3 sequences, approximately 7.8% were seen once, and the ten largest hold about 12%. Sequencing was performed on PBMCs from blood, taken about 23 months after vaccination. These receptors were obtained from a man between 50 and 69 years old who received an inactivated influenza vaccine.

This clonotype came up many times. V usage is TRBV20-1 and J usage is TRBJ2-3, with 8 positions matching TRBD1. This CDR3 comprises 13 residues. Germline CDR1 reads DFQATT; CDR2 reads SNEGSKA (reference sequence). The V and J ends lost 3 bases and 2 bases, in that order; junction bases with no gene match: 1. The CDR3 reads CSARDRVTDTQYF. DNA for the CDR3: TGCAGTGCTAGGGACAGGGTCACAGATACGCAGTATTTT.

This clonotype came up a few times. The chain joins TRBV7-8 to TRBJ1-1, with D uncertain. Germline values: CDR1 SGHVS, CDR2 FQNEAQ. There are 15 residues in the CDR3. V gave up 2 bases and J gave up 2 bases, with 12 bases separating them. For the CDR3, the DNA is TGTGCCAGCAGCTTATTCGGTACAGAAAACACTGAAGCTTTCTTT. Its protein is CASSLFGTENTEAFF.

This clonotype has more than one count but fewer than ten. One base away lies a much larger clone, so this may be a sequencing read error. The V call is TRBV12-3 or TRBV12-4, the J call TRBJ2-6; 7 positions agree with TRBD1. This CDR3 has 18 amino acids. CDR3 protein: CACRHTQGVASGANVLTF. The CDR3 nucleotides are TGTGCCTGCAGACATACTCAGGGGGTAGCCTCTGGGGCCAACGTCCTGACTTTC.

This clonotype was counted at least ten times. V gene TRBV2 combines with J gene TRBJ1-1; the D gene is possibly TRBD1 (6 bases). CDR1 SNHLY and CDR2 FYNNEI come from the germline V gene. V lost 7 bases to trimming and J lost 4 bases, with 10 bases between them. This CDR3 spans 12 amino acids. The CDR3: CASTGESTEAFF. CDR3 bases: TGTGCCAGCACAGGGGAAAGCACTGAAGCTTTCTTT.

This chain links TRBV4-1 with TRBJ2-1; D tentatively fits TRBD1 or TRBD2 (5 bases each). The CDR3 runs to 16 residues. V was trimmed by 4 bases and J by 8 bases, leaving 21 bases between them. Germline loops: CDR1 MGHRA, CDR2 YSYEKL. The CDR3 sequence: CASSPRGLTSTHEQFF. The CDR3 DNA is TGCGCCAGCAGCCCGAGGGGCCTTACTAGTACCCATGAGCAGTTCTTC.

This clonotype was observed a handful of times. This sequence joins TRBV5-1 and TRBJ1-1; D gene ambiguous. Trimming removed 5 bases from V and 0 bases from J, with 11 bases in between. The CDR3 is 14 residues long. Germline V lookup: CDR1 SGHRS, CDR2 YFSETQ. Here the CDR3 DNA reads TGCGCCAGCAGTATGGATACTATGAACACTGAAGCTTTCTTT. Its translation is CASSMDTMNTEAFF.